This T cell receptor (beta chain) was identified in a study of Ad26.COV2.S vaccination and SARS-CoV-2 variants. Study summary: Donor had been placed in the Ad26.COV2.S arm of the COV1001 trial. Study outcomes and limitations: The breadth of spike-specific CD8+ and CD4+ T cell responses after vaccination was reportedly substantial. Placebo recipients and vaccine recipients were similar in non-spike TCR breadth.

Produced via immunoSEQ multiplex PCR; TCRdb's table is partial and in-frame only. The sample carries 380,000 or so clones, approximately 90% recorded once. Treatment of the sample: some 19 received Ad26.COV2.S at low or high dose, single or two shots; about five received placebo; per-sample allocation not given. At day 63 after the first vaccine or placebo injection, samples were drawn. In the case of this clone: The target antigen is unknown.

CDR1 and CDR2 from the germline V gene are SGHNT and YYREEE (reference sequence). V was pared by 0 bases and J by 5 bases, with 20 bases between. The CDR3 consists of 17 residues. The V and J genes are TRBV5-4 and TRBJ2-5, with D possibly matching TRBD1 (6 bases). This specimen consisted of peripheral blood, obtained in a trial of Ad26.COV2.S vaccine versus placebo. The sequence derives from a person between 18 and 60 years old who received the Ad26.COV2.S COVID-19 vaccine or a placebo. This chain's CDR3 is CASSLEIGRGIQETQYF. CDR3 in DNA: TGTGCCAGCAGCTTGGAAATAGGCAGGGGAATTCAGGAGACCCAGTACTTC.